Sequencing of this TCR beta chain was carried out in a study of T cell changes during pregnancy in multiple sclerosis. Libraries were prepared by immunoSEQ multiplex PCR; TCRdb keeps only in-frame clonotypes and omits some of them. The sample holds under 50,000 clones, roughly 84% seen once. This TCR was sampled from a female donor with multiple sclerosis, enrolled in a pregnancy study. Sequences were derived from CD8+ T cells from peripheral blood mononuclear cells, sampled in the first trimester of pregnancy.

This CDR3 reads CASSPGLADHNEQFF. The CDR3 DNA follows: TGTGCCAGCAGTCCGGGACTAGCGGATCACAATGAGCAGTTCTTC. The chain uses TRBV27 and TRBJ2-1; TRBD2 agrees at 11 bases. V shed 5 bases, J shed 5 bases, and the junction held 5 bases outside the gene matches. The CDR3 is 15 amino acids. Germline V gene lookup returns CDR1 MNHEY and CDR2 SMNVEV (reference sequence).